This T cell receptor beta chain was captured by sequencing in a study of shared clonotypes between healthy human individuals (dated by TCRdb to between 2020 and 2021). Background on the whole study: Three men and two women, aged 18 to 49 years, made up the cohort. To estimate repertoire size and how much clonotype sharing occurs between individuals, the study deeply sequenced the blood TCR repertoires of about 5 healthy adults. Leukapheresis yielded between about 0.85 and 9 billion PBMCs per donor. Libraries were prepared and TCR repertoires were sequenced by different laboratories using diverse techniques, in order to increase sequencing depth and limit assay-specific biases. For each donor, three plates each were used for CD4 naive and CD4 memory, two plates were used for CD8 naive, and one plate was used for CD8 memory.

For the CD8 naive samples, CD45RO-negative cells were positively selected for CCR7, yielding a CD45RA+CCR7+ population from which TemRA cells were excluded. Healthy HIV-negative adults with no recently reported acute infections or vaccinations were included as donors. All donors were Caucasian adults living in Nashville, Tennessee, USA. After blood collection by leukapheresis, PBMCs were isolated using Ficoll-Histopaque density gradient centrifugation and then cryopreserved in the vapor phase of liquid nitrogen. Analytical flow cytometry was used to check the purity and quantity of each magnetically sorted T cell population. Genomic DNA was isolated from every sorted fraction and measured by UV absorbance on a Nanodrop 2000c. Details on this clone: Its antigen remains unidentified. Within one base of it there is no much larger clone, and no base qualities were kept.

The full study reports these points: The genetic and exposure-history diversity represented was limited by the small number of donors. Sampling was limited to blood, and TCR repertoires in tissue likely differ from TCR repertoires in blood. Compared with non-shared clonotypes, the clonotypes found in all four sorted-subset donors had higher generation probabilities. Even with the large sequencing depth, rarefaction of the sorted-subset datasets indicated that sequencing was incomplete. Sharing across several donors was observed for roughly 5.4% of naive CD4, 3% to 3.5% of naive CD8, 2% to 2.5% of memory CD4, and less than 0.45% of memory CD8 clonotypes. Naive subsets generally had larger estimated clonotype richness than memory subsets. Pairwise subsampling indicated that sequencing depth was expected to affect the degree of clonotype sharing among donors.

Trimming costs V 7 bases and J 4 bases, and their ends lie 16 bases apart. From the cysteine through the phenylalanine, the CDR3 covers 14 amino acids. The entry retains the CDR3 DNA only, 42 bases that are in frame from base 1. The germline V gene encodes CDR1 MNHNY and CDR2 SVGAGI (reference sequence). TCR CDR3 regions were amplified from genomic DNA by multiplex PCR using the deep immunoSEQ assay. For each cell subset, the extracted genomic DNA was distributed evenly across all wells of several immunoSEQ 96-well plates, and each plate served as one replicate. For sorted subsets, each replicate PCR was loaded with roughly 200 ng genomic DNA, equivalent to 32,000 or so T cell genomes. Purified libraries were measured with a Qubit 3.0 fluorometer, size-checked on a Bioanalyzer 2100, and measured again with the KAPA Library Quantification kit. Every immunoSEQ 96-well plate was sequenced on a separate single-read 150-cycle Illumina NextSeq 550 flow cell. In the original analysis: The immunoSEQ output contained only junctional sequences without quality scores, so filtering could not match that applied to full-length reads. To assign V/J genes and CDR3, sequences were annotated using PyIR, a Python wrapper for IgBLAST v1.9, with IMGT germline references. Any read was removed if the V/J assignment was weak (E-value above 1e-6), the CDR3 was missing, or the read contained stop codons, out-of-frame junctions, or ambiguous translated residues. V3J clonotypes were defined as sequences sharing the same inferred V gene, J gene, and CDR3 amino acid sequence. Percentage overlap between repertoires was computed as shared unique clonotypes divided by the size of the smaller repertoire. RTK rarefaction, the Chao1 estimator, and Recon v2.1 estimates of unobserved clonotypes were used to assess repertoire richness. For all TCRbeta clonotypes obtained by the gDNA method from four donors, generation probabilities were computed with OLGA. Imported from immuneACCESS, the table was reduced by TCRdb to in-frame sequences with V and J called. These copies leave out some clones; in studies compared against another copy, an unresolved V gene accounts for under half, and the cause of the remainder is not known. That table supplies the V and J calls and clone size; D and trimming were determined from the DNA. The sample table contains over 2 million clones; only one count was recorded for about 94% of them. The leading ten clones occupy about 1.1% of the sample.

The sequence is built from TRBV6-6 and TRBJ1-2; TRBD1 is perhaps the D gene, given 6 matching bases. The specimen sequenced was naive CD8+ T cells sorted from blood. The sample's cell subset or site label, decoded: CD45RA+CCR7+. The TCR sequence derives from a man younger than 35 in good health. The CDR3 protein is CASIHEGEGYGYTF. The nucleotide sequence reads TGTGCCAGCATACATGAGGGGGAAGGCTATGGCTACACCTTC.